The TCR beta chain described here comes from a study of tumor-infiltrating lymphocytes in primary liver carcinoma. Whole-study results and caveats: About 7-25% of top clones, no more, were shared by all five regions.

Total RNA amounting to 450 to 550 ng was the source from which TCR beta cDNA was made with a constant-region primer. Three nested multiplex PCR rounds of slightly modified ARM-PCR generated TCR beta libraries. Use of TRBV1-TRBV30 forward primers with a C-beta reverse primer characterized the first two PCR rounds, which lasted about 10 cycles each. MiXCR, run by TCRdb on the multiplex PCR reads, gives a single entry per CDR3 protein. The data contain about 20,000 distinct CDR3 sequences, around 80% of them singletons. V shed 7 bases and J 6 bases; nucleotides not matched to a gene: 16. Germline V lookup: CDR1 MNHEY, CDR2 SVGAGI. The CDR3 loop spans 18 amino acids. Extraction of RNA together with DNA used 20-30 mg of unsorted bulk tissue. In the case of this clonotype: Its antigen is currently unknown.

This clonotype originated in a woman younger than 45 with primary liver carcinoma and hepatitis B virus infection. The sample was liver tumor tissue from sampling region 2. Indicated subset: tumor region T2, inferior pole. The rearrangement uses TRBV6-5 and TRBJ2-6; 9 nucleotides align to TRBD1. The CDR3 region is CASKTYRGHISLANVLTF. The CDR3 DNA reads as TGTGCCAGCAAGACATACAGGGGGCACATCTCCTTGGCCAACGTCCTGACTTTC.